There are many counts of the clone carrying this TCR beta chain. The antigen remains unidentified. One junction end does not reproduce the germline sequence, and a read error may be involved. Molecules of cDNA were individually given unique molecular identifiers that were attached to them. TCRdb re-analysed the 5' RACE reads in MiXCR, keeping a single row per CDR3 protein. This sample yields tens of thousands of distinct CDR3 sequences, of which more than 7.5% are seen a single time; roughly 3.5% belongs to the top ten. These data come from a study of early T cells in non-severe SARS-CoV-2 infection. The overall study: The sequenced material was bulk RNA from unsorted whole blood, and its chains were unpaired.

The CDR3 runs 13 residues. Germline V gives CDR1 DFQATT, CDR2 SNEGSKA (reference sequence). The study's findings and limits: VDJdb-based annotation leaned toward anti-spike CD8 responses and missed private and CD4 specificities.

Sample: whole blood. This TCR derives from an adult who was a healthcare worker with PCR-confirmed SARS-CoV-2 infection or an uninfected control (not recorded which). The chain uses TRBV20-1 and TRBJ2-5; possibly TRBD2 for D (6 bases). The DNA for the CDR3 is TGCAGTGCTAGGGTGGGAGGCCAAGGGACCCAGTACTTC. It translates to CSARVGGQGTQYF.